This T cell receptor (beta chain) is from a study of T-cell memory formation after mild COVID-19. The CDR3 runs 11 residues. Germline CDR1 and CDR2: MRHNA and SNTAGT. In its sample, this clonotype was seen a few times. An end of the junction differs from the germline gene, which may be a read error. One entry per CDR3 protein, called by TCRdb with MiXCR from the 5' RACE reads. The table records approximately 570,000 distinct CDR3 sequences, over 15% of them present only once. Specimen: PBMCs or a T cell subset sorted from them (not recorded which). The rearrangement joins TRBV6-4 to TRBJ2-1; D may match TRBD1 or TRBD2 (5 bases each). This TCR was sampled from an adult woman who had mild COVID-19 (a few samples of this study predate the infection). Cell type and time point are not known. The CDR3, as DNA: TGTGCCAGCAGTGACCGGGACCACCCTCTCTTC. This sequence encodes CASSDRDHPLF.